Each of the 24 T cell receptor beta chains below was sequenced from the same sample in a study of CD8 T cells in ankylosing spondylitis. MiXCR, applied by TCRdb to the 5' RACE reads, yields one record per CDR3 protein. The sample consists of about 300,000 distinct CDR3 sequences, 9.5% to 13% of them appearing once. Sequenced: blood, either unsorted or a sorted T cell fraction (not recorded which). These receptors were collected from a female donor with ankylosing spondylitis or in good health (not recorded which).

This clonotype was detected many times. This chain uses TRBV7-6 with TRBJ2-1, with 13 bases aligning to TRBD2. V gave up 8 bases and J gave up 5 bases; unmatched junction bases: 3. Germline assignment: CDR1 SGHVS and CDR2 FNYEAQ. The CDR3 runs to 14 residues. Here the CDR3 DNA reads TGTGCCAGCTGGACTAGCGGGGGAAACAATGAGCAGTTCTTC. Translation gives CASWTSGGNNEQFF.

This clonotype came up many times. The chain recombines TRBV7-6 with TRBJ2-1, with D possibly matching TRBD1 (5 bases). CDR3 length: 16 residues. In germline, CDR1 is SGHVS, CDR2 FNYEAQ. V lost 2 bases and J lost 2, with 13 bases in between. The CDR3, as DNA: TGTGCCAGCAGCTTATATGGCAGGGAAACCTACAATGAGCAGTTCTTC. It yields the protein CASSLYGRETYNEQFF.

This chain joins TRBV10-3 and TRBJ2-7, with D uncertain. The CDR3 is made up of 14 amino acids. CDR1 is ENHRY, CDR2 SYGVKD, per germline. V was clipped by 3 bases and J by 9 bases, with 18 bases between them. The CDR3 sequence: CAISDEGDSSRQYF. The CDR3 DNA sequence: TGTGCCATCAGTGATGAAGGCGATTCGTCAAGGCAGTACTTC.

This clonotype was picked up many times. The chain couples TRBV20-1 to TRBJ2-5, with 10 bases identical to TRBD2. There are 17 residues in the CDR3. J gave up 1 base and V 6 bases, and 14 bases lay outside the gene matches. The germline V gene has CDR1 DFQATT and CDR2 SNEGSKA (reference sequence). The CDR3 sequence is CSASKAGLAQIQETQYF. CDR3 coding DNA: TGCAGTGCCTCAAAGGCGGGACTAGCGCAAATCCAAGAGACCCAGTACTTC.

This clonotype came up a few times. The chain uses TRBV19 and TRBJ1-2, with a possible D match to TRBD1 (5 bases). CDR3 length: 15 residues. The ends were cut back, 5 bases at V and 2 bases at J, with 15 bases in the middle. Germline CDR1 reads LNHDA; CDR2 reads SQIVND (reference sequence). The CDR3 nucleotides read TGTGCCAGTAGTCCCGGCCCGGGACGGAACTATGGCTACACCTTC. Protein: CASSPGPGRNYGYTF.

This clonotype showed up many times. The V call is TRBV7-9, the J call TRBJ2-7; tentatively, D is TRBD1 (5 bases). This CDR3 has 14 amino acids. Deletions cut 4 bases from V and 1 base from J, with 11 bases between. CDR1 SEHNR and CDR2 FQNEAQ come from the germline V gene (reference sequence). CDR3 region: CASSYLDISYEQYF. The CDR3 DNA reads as TGTGCCAGCAGCTACCTGGACATTTCCTACGAGCAGTACTTC.

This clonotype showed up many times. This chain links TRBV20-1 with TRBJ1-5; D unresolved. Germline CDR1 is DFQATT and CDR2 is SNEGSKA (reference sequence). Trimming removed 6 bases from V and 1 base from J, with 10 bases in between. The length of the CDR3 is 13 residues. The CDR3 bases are TGCAGTGCAACAAACAGAAGCAATCAGCCCCAGCATTTT. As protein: CSATNRSNQPQHF.

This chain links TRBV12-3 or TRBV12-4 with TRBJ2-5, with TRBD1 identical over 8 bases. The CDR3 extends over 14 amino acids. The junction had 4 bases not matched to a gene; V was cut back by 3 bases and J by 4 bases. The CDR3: CASSFLDRGETQYF. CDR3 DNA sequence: TGTGCCAGCAGTTTCCTCGACAGGGGAGAGACCCAGTACTTC.

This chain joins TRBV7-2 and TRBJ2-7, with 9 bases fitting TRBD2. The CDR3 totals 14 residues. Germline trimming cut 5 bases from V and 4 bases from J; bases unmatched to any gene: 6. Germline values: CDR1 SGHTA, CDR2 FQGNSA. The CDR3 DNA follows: TGTGCCAGCAGCCTGGGACTAGCTGCATACGAGCAGTACTTC. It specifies CASSLGLAAYEQYF.

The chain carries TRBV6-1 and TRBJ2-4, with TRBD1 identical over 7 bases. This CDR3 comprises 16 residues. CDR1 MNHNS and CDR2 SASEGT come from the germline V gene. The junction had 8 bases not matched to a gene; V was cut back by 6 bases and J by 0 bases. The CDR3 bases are TGTGCCAGCAGGGCAGGGGGTTTTCTAGCCAAAAACATTCAGTACTTC. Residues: CASRAGGFLAKNIQYF.

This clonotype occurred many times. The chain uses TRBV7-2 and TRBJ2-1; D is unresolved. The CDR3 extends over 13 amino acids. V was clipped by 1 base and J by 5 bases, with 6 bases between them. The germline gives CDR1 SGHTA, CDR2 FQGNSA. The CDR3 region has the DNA TGTGCCAGCAGCTTAGGCAGGAACAATGAGCAGTTCTTC. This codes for CASSLGRNNEQFF.

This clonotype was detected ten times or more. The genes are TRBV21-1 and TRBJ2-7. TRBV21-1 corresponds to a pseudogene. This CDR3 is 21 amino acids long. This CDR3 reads CASSPPSGFLQRCYLSYEQYF. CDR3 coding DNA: TGTGCCAGCAGCCCACCGTCGGGGTTCCTTCAGAGGTGTTACCTCTCCTACGAGCAGTACTTC.

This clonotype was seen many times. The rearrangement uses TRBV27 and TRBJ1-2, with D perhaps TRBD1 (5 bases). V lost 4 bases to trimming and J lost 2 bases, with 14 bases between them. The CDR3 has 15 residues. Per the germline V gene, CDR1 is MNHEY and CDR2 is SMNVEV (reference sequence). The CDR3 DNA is TGTGCCAGCAGTTCCCGGGACTACGGGAACTATGGCTACACCTTC. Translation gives CASSSRDYGNYGYTF.

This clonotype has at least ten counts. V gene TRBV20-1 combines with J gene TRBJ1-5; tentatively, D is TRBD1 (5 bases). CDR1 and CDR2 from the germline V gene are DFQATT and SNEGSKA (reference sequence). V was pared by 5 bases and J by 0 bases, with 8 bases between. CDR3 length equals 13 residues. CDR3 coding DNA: TGCAGTGCTGGCAGGGATAGCAATCAGCCCCAGCATTTT. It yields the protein CSAGRDSNQPQHF.

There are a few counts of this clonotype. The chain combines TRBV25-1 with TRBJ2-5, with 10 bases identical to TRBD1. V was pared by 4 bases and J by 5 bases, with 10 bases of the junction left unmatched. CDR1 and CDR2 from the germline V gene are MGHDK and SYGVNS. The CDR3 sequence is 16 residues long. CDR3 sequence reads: CASSATRQGASETQYF. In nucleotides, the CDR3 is TGTGCCAGCAGTGCTACCAGACAGGGGGCTTCGGAGACCCAGTACTTC.

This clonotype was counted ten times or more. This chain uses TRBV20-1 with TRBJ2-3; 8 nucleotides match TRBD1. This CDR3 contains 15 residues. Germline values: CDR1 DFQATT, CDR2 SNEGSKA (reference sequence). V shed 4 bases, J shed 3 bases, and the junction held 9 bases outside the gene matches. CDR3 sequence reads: CSANPGQGATDTQYF. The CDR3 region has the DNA TGCAGTGCTAACCCCGGACAGGGAGCAACAGATACGCAGTATTTT.

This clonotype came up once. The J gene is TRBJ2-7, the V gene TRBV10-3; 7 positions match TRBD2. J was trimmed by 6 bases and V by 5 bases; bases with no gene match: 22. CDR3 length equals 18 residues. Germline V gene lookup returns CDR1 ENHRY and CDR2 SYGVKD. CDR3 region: CAISFITGAGVVGGEQYF. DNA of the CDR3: TGTGCCATCAGTTTCATAACAGGTGCGGGAGTAGTTGGGGGCGAGCAGTACTTC.

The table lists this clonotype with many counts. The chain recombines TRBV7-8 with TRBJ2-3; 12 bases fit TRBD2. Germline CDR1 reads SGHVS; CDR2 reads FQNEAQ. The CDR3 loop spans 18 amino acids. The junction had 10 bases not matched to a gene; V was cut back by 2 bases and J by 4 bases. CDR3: CASSLPLAGGQEADTQYF. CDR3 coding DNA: TGTGCCAGCAGCTTACCACTAGCGGGAGGCCAGGAAGCAGATACGCAGTATTTT.

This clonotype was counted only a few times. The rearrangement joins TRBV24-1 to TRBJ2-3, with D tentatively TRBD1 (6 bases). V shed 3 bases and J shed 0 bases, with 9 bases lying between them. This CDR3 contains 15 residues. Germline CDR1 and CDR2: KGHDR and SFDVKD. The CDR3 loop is CATSDPGQSTDTQYF. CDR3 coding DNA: TGTGCCACCAGTGATCCAGGACAGAGCACAGATACGCAGTATTTT.

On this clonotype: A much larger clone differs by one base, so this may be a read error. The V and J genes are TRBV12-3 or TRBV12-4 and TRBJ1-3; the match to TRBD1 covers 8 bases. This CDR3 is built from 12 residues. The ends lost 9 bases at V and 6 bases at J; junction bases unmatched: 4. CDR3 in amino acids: CASGTGVNTIYF. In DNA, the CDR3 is TGTGCCAGTGGGACAGGTGTAAACACCATATATTTT.

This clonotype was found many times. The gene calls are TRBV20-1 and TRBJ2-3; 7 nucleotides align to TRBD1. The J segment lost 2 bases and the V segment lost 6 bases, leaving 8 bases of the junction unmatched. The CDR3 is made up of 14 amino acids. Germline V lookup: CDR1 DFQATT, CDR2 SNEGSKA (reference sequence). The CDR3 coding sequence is TGCAGTGCCCGGGACAGCCTAAACACAGATACGCAGTATTTT. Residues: CSARDSLNTDTQYF.

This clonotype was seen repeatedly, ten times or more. DNA of the CDR3: TGTGCCAGCAGTTACCAGATGGGACAGGGAAATTCACCCCTCCACTTT. Residues: CASSYQMGQGNSPLHF. V and J are TRBV6-5 and TRBJ1-6, with TRBD1 identical over 9 bases. Per germline, CDR1 MNHEY and CDR2 SVGAGI. J lost 7 bases, V lost 2 bases, and 6 bases had no gene match. The CDR3 sequence is 16 residues long.

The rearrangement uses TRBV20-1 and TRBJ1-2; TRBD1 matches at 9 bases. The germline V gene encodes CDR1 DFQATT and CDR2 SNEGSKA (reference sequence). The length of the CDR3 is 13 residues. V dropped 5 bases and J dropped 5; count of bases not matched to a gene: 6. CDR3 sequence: CSASRTGEYGYTF. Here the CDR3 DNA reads TGCAGTGCTTCCCGGACAGGGGAATATGGCTACACCTTC.

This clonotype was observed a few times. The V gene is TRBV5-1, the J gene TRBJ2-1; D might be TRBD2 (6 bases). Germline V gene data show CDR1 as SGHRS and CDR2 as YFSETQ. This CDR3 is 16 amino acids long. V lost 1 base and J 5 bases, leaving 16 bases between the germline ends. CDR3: CASSLNPLASNNEQFF. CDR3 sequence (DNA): TGCGCCAGCAGCTTGAACCCGCTAGCGAGTAACAATGAGCAGTTCTTC.